This T cell receptor (beta chain) was identified in a study of blood T cell repertoires in COVID-19 (dated by TCRdb to 2018 to 2020). Broadly, across the study: The collaborator samples originated in the United States, Italy and Spain and spanned the acute and convalescent phases of COVID-19. The material from the prospective study consisted of cDNA or gDNA derived from T cells, B-cell-depleted T cells, or PBMCs. The dataset comprised deeply sampled blood TCRbeta repertoires from subjects exposed to, actively infected with, or recovered from COVID-19. The repertoires were made available in a free public database intended to serve as a resource for research on the immune response to SARS-CoV-2. Samples came from the ongoing ImmuneRACE study (first 160 participants) plus 1,254 subjects from 6 global collaborators. A de-identified subject ID, COVID-19 status, age in years and sex were almost always included in the sample metadata. Where HLA class I and class II types were available, the types were taken from metadata supplied by the sample provider, not from assay-based typing. Overall study outcomes, separate from this receptor: The quantity of clinical and demographic metadata differed by source and by participant and was supplied without curation.

Each collaborating institution followed its own protocols to collect whole blood in K2EDTA tubes. For TCRbeta analysis, collaborators shipped samples in one of three forms: frozen whole blood, isolated PBMCs, or DNA extracted from either of those sample types. Regarding this clone: What this receptor recognizes is not known. No clone much larger than this one lies a single base away; base qualities are absent.

The immunoSEQ Assay, a bias-controlled multiplex PCR, was used to amplify TCRbeta CDR3 regions from genomic DNA. In the original analysis: Nucleated cell counts per sample were estimated from amplification of reference gene primers within the assay. Sequence reads were collapsed and filtered to measure the absolute abundance of every unique TCRbeta CDR3 rearrangement. For each sample, productive Simpson clonality was calculated as the square root of Simpson's diversity index over productive rearrangements. The immuneACCESS repertoire file appears here via TCRdb, limited to in-frame rearrangements. These files lack a portion of the clones; in checked studies, under half of the deficit traces to unresolved V genes, and the cause of the others is not known. V, J and clone size reflect that table, while D and trimming were determined from the DNA. In this sample the table shows roughly 500,000 clones, approximately 83% of which occur a single time. The ten largest clones capture 3.2% of the sample.

The junction shows trimming of 0 bases on V and 4 bases on J, and the gene matches do not reach 5 bases of it. The germline V gene provides CDR1 KGHSH and CDR2 LQKENI. Reading from cysteine to phenylalanine, the CDR3 counts 16 amino acids. Only the CDR3 region is kept as DNA, spanning 48 bases read in frame from base 1. The V and J segments used are TRBV18 and TRBJ1-4; TRBD1 aligns with 7 central bases. This clonotype was sampled from a human donor in a cohort sampled during active COVID-19. The sequenced sample was peripheral blood. Here is the DNA: TGTGCCAGCTCACCACCCGTTGGACAGGTTAATGAAAAACTGTTTTTT. Its translation reads: CASSPPVGQVNEKLFF.